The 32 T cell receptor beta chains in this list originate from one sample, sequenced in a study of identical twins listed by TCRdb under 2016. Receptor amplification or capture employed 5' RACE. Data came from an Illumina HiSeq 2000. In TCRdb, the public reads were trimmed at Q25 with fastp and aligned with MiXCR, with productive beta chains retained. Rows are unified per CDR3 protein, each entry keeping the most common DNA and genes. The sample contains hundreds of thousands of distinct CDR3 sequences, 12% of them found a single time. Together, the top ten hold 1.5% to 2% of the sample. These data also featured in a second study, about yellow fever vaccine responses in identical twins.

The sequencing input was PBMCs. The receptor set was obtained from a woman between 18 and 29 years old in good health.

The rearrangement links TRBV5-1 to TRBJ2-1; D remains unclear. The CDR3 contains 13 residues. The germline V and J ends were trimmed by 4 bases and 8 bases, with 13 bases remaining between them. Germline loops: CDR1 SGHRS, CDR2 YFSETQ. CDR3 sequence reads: CASSPGLRDEQFF. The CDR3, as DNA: TGCGCCAGCAGCCCTGGGCTTCGGGATGAGCAGTTCTTC.

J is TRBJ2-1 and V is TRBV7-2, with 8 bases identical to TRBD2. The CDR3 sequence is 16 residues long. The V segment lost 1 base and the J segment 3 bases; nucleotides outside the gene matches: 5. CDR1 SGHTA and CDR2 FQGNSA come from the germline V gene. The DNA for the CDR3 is TGTGCCAGCAGCTTAGGTCCGCGGGGGGTCTACAATGAGCAGTTCTTC. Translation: CASSLGPRGVYNEQFF.

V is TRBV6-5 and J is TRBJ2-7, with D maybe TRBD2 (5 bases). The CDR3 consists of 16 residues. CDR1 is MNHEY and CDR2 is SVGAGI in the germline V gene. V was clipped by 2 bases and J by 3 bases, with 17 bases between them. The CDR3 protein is CASSYVSPGILYEQYF. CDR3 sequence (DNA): TGTGCCAGCAGTTACGTAAGCCCGGGAATACTCTACGAGCAGTACTTC.

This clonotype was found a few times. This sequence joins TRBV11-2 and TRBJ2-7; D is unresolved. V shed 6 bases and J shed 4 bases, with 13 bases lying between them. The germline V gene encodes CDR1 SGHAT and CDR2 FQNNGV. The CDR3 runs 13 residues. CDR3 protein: CASRPRGGYEQYF. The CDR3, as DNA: TGTGCCAGCAGGCCCCGCGGCGGATACGAGCAGTACTTC. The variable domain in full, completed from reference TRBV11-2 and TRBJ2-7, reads EAGVAQSPRYKIIEKRQSVAFWCNPISGHATLYWYQQILGQGPKLLIQFQNNGVVDDSQLPKDRFSAERLKGVDSTLKIQPAKLEDSAVYLCASRPRGGYEQYFGPGTRLTVT.

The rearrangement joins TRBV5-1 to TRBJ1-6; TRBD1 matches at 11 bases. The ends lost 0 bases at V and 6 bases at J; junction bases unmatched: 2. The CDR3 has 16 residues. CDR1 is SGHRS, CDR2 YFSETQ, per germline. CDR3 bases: TGCGCCAGCAGCTTGGGGACAGGGGGCTTTAATTCACCCCTCCACTTT. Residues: CASSLGTGGFNSPLHF.

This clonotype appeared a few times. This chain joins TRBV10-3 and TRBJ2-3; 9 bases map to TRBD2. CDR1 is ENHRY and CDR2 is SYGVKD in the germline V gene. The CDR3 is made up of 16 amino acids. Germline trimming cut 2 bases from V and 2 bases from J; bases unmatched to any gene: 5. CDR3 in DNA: TGTGCCATCAGTGAGGTAGCGGGGGCCTCCACAGATACGCAGTATTTT. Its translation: CAISEVAGASTDTQYF.

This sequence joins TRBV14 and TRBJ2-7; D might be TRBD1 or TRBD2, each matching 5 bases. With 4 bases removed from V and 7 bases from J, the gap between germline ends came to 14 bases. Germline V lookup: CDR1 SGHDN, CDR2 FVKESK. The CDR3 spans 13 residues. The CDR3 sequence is CASSPTGRKEQYV. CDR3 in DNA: TGTGCCAGCAGCCCGACGGGACGGAAAGAGCAGTACGTC.

The DNA for the CDR3 is TGTGCCAGCAGTGTGGGCGGAGCTAGCACAGATACGCAGTATTTT. Its translation: CASSVGGASTDTQYF. The J gene is TRBJ2-3, the V gene TRBV7-9; no clear D. V lost 6 bases and J lost 0, with 13 bases in between. The CDR3 is 15 amino acids. Germline CDR1 reads SEHNR; CDR2 reads FQNEAQ (reference sequence).

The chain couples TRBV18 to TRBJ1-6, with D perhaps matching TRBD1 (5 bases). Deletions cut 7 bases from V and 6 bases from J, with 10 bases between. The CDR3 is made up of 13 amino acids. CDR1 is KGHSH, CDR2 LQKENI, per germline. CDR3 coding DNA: TGTGCCAGCTTACAGGAGGGTAATTCACCCCTCCACTTT. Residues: CASLQEGNSPLHF.

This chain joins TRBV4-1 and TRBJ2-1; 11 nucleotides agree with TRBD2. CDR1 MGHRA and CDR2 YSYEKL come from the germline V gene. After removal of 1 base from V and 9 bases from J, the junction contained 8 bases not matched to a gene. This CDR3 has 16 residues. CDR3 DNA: TGCGCCAGCAGCCAAGCTACTAGCGGGAGATTGGGTGAGCAGTTCTTC. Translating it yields CASSQATSGRLGEQFF.

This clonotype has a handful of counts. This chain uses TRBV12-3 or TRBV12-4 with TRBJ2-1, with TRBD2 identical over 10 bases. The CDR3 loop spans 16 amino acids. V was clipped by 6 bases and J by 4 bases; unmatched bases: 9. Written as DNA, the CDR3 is TGTGCCAGCAGCCGAGCGCTAGCGGGAGAATACAATGAGCAGTTCTTC. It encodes CASSRALAGEYNEQFF.

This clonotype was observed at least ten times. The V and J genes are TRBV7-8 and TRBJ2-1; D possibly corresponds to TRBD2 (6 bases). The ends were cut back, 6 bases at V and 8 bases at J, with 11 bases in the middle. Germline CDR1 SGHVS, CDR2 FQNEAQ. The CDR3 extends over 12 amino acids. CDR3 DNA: TGTGCCAGCAGGGCGTCGGGAGATGAGCAGTTCTTC. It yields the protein CASRASGDEQFF.

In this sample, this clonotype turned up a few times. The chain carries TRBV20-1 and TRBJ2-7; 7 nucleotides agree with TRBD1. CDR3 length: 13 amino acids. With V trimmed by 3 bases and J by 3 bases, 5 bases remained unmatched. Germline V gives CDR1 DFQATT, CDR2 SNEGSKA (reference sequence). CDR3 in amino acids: CSASRQGIYEQYV. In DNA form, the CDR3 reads TGCAGTGCTAGCCGACAGGGAATCTACGAGCAGTACGTC.

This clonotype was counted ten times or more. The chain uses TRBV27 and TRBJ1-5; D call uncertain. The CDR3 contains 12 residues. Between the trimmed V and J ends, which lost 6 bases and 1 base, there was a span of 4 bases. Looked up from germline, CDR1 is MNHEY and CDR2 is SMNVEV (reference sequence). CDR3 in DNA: TGTGCCAGCAGAGGAAGCAATCAGCCCCAGCATTTT. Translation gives CASRGSNQPQHF.

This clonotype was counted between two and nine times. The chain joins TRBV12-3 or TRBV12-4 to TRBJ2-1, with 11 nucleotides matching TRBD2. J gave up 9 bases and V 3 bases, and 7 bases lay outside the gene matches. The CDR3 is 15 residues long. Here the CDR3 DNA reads TGTGCCAGCAGTTTCCCTAGCGGGAGGTTTCGTGAGCAGTTCTTC. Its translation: CASSFPSGRFREQFF.

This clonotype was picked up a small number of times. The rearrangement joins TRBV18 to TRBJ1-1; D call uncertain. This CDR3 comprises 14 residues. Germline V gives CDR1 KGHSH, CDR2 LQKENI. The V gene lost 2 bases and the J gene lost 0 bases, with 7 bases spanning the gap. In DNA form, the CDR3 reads TGTGCCAGCTCACCAAGGAATATGAACACTGAAGCTTTCTTT. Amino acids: CASSPRNMNTEAFF.

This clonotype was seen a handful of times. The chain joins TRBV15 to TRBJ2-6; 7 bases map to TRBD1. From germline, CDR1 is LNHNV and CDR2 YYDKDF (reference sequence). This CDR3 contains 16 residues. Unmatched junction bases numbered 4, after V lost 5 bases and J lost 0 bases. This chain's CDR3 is CATSSDRISGANVLTF. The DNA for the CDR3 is TGTGCCACCAGCTCGGACAGGATCTCTGGGGCCAACGTCCTGACTTTC.

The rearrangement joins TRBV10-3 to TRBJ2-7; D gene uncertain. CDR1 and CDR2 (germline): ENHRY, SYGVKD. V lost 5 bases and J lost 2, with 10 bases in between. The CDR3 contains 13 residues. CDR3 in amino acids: CAISSGSTYEQYV. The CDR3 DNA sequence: TGTGCCATCAGTTCTGGAAGTACCTACGAGCAGTACGTC.

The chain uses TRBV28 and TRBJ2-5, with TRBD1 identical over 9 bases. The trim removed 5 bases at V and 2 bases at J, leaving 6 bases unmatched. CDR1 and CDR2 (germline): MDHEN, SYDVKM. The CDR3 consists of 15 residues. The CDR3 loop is CASSKDRGLQETQYF. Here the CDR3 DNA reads TGTGCCAGCAGTAAGGACAGGGGCTTGCAAGAGACCCAGTACTTC.

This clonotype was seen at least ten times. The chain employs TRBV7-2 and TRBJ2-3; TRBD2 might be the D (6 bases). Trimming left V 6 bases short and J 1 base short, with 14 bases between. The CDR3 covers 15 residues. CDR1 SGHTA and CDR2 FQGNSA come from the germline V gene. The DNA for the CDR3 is TGTGCCAGCAGTTCCATAGGAGGGGGCACAGATACGCAGTATTTT. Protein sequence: CASSSIGGGTDTQYF.

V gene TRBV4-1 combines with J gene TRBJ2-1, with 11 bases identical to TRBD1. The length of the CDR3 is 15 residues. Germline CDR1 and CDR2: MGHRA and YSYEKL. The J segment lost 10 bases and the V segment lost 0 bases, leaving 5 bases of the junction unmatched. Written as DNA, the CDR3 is TGCGCCAGCAGCCAAGAAGGGACAGGGGGTGACGAGCAGTTCTTC. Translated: CASSQEGTGGDEQFF.

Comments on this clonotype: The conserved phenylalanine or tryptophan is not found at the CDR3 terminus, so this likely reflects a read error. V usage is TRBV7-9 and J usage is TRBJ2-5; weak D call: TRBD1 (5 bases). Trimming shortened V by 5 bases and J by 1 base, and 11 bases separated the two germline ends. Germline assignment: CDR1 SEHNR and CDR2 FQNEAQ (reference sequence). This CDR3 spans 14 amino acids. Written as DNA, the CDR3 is TGTGCCAGCAGCCCGGACACGACCCAAGAGACCCAGTACTCC. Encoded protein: CASSPDTTQETQYS.

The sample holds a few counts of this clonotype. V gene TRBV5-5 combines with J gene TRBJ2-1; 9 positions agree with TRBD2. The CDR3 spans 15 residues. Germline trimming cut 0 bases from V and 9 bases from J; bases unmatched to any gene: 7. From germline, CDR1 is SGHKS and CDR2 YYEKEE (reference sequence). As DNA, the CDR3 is TGTGCCAGCAGCTTGGATGGCGGGGGGGCGGGTGAGCAGTTCTTC. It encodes CASSLDGGGAGEQFF.

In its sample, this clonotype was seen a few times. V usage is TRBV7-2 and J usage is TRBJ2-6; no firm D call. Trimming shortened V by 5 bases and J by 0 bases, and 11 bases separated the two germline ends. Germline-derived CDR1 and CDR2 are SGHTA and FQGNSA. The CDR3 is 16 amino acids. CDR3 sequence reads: CASSILYTSGANVLTF. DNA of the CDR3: TGTGCCAGCAGCATCCTATACACCTCTGGGGCCAACGTCCTGACTTTC. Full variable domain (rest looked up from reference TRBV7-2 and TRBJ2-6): GAGVSQSPSNKVTEKGKDVELRCDPISGHTALYWYRQSLGQGLEFLIYFQGNSAPDKSGLPSDRFSAERTGGSVSTLTIQRTQQEDSAVYLCASSILYTSGANVLTFGAGSRLTVL.

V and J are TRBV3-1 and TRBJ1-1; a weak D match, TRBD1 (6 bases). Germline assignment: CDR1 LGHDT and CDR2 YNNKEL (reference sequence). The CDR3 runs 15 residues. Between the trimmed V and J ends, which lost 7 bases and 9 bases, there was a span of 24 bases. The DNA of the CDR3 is TGTGCCAGCACTCAGAGCAGGGGAAAGGGGACTAAAGCTTTCTTT. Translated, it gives CASTQSRGKGTKAFF.

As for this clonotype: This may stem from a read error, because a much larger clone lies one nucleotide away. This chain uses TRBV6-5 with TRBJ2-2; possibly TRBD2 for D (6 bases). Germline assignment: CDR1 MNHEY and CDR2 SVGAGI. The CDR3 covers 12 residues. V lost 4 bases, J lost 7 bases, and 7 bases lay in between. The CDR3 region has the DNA TGTGCCAGCAGTTGGGGGGTCGGGGAGCTGTTTTTT. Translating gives CASSWGVGELFF.

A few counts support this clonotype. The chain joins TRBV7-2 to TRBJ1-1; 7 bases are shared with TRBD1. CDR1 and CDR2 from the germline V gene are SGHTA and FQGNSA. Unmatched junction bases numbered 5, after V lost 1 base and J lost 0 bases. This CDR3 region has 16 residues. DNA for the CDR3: TGTGCCAGCAGCTTAGGGGAACAGGGGTTGAACACTGAAGCTTTCTTT. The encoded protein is CASSLGEQGLNTEAFF.

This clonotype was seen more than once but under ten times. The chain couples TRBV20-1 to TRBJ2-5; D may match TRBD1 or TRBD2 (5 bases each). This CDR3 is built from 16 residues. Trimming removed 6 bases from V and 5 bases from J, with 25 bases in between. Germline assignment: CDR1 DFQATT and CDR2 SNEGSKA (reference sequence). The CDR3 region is CSARPVAGGGAETQYF. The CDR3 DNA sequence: TGCAGTGCCCGCCCGGTAGCTGGAGGTGGGGCGGAGACCCAGTACTTC.

The CDR3 DNA reads as TGTGCCACCAGTGACCCCAACGACTCCTCAGACACCGGGGAGCTGTTTTTT. It translates to CATSDPNDSSDTGELFF. The chain recombines TRBV24-1 with TRBJ2-2; D remains ambiguous. Germline lookup yields CDR1 KGHDR and CDR2 SFDVKD. CDR3 size: 17 residues. V lost 4 bases to trimming and J lost 3 bases, with 17 bases between them.

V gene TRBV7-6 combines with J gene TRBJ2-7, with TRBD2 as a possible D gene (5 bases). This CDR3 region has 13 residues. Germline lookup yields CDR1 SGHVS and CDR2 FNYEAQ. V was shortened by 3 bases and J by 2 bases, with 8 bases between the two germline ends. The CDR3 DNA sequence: TGTGCCAGCAGCTTCGGGGAGACCTACGAGCAGTACGTC. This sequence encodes CASSFGETYEQYV.

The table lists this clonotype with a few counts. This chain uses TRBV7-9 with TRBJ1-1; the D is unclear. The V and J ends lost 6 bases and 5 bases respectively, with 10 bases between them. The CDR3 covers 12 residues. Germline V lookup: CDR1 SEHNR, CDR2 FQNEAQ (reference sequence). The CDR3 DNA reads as TGTGCCAGCAGGCTAGGGAGTACTGAAGCTTTCTTT. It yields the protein CASRLGSTEAFF.

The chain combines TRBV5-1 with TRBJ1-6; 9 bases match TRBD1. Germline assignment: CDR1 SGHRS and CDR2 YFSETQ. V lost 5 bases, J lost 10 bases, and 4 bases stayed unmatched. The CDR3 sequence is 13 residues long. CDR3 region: CASRWTGESPLHF. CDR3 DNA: TGCGCCAGCAGGTGGACAGGGGAATCACCCCTCCACTTT.